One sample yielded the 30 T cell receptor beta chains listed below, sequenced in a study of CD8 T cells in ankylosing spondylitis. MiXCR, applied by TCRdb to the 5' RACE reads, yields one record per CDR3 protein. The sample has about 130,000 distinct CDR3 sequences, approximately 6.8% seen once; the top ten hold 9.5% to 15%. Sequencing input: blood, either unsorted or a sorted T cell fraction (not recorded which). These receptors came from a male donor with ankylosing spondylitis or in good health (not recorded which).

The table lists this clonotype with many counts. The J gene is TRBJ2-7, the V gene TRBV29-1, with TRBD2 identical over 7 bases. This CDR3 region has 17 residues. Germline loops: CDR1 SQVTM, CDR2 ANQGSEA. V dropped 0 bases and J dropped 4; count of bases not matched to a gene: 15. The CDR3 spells CSVEEVGEGPTGYEQYF. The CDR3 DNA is TGCAGCGTTGAAGAGGTAGGGGAGGGACCCACAGGATACGAGCAGTACTTC.

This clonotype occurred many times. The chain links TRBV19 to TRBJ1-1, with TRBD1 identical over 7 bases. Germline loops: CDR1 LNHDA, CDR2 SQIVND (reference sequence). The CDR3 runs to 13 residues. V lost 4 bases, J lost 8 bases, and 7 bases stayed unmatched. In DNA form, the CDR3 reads TGTGCCAGTAGTACCCCGACAGGGTTGGAAGCTTTCTTT. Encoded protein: CASSTPTGLEAFF.

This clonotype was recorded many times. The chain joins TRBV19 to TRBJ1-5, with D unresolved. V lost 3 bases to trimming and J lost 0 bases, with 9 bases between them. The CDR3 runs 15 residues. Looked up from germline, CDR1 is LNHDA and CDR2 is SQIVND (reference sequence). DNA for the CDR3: TGTGCCAGTAGTATTACACCTTATAGCAATCAGCCCCAGCATTTT. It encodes CASSITPYSNQPQHF. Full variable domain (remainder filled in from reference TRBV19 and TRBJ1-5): DGGITQSPKYLFRKEGQNVTLSCEQNLNHDAMYWYRQDPGQGLRLIYYSQIVNDFQKGDIAEGYSVSREKKESFPLTVTSAQKNPTAFYLCASSITPYSNQPQHFGDGTRLSIL.

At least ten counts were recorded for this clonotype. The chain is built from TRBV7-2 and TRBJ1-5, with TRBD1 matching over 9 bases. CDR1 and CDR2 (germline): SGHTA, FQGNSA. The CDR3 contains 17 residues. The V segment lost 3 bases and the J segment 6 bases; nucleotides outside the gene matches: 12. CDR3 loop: CASSLDRGYGLGQPQHF. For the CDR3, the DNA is TGTGCCAGCAGCTTGGACAGGGGATACGGTCTTGGTCAGCCCCAGCATTTT.

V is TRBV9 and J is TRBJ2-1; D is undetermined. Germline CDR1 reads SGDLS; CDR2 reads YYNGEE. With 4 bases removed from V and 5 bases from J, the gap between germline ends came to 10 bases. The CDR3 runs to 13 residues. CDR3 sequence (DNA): TGTGCCAGCAGCTTGGGTTCTCACAATGAGCAGTTCTTC. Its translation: CASSLGSHNEQFF. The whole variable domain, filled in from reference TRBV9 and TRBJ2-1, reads DSGVTQTPKHLITATGQRVTLRCSPRSGDLSVYWYQQSLDQGLQFLIQYYNGEERAKGNILERFSAQQFPDLHSELNLSSLELGDSALYFCASSLGSHNEQFFGPGTRLTVL.

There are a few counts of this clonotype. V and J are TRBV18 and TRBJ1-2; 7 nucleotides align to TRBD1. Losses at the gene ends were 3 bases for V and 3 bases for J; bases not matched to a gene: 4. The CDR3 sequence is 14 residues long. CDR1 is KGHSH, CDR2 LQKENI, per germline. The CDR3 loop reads CASSPGQADYGYTF. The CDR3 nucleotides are TGTGCCAGCTCACCCGGACAGGCTGACTATGGCTACACCTTC.

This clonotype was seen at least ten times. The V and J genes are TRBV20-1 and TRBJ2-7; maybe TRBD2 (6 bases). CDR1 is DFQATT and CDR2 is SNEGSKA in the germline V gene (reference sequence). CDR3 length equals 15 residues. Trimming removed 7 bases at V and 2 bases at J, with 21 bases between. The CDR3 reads CSGGEPGIWAYEQYF. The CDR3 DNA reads TGCAGTGGCGGGGAACCAGGGATATGGGCCTACGAGCAGTACTTC.

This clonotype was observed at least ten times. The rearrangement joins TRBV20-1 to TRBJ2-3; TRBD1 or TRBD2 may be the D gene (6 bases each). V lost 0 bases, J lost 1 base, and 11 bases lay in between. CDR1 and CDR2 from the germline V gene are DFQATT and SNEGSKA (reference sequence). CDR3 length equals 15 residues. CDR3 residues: CSARDDGGRTDTQYF. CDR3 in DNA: TGCAGTGCTAGAGATGACGGGGGCCGCACAGATACGCAGTATTTT.

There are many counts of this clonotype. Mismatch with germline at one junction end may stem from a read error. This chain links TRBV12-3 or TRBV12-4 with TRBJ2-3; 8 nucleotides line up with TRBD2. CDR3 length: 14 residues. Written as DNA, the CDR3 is TGTGCCAGCAGTATAGCGGGGAGCACAGATACGCAGTATTTT. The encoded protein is CASSIAGSTDTQYF.

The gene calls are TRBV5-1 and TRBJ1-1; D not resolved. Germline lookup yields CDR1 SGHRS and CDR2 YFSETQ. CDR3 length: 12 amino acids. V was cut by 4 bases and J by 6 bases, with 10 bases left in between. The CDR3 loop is CASSEVGSEAFF. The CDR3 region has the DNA TGCGCCAGCAGCGAGGTTGGATCTGAAGCTTTCTTT.

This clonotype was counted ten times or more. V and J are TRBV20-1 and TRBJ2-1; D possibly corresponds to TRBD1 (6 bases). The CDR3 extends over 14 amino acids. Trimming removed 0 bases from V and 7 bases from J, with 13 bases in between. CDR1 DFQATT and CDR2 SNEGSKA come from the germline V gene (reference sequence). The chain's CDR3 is CSARDLRGRNEQFF. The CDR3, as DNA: TGCAGTGCTAGAGACCTCAGGGGACGGAATGAGCAGTTCTTC.

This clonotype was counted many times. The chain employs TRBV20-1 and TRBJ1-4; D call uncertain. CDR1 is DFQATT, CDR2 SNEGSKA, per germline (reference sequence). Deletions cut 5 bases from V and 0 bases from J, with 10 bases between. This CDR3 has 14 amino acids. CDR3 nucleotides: TGCAGTGCTCTGCCCGGTGCAACTAATGAAAAACTGTTTTTT. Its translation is CSALPGATNEKLFF.

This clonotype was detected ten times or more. CDR3 nucleotides: TGTGCCAGCAGCTTGGAAGGCCGAGGTGATGGCTACACCTTC. Translating gives CASSLEGRGDGYTF. The chain recombines TRBV5-5 with TRBJ1-2, with D unresolved. The germline V and J ends were trimmed by 0 bases and 6 bases, with 12 bases remaining between them. The germline V gene has CDR1 SGHKS and CDR2 YYEKEE (reference sequence). This CDR3 is 14 amino acids long.

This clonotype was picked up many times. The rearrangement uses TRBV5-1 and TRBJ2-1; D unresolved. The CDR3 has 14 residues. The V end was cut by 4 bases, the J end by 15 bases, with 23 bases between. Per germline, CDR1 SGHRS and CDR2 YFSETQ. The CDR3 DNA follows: TGCGCCAGCAGCCCAACGCCGATTGATGGCGGTGGGTTCTTC. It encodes CASSPTPIDGGGFF.

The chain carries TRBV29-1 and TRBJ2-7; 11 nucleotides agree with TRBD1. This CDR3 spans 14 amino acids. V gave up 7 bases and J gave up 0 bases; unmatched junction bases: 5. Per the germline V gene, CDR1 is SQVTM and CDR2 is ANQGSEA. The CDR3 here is CSGGDRGSSYEQYF. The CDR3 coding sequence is TGCAGCGGAGGGGACAGGGGGAGCTCCTACGAGCAGTACTTC.

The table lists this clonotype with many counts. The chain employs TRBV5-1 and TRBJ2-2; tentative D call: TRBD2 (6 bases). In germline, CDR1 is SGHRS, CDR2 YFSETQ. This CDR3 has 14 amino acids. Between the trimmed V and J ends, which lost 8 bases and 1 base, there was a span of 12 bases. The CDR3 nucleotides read TGCGCCAGTCGCCCTAGCGAGAACACCGGGGAGCTGTTTTTT. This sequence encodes CASRPSENTGELFF.

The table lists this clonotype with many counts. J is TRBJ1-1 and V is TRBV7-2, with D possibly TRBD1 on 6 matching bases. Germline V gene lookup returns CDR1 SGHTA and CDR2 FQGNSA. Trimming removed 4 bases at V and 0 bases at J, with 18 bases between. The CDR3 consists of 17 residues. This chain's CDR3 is CASSSPAGQRLNTEAFF. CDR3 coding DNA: TGTGCCAGCAGCTCCCCGGCCGGACAGAGATTGAACACTGAAGCTTTCTTT.

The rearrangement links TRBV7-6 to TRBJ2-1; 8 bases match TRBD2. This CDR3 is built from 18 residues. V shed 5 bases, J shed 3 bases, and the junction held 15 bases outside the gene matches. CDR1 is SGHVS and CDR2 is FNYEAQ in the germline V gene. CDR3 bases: TGTGCCAGCAGCCCCGCAGGGAGCGGGGGCTTCTTCTACAATGAGCAGTTCTTC. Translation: CASSPAGSGGFFYNEQFF. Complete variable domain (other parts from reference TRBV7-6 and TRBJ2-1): GAGVSQSPRYKVTKRGQDVALRCDPISGHVSLYWYRQALGQGPEFLTYFNYEAQQDKSGLPNDRFSAERPEGSISTLTIQRTEQRDSAMYRCASSPAGSGGFFYNEQFFGPGTRLTVL.

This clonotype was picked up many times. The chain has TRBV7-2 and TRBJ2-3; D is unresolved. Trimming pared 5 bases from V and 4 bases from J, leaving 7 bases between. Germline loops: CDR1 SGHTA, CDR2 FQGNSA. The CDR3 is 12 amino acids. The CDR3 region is CASSSGSDTQYF. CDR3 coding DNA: TGTGCCAGCAGCAGTGGCTCAGATACGCAGTATTTT.

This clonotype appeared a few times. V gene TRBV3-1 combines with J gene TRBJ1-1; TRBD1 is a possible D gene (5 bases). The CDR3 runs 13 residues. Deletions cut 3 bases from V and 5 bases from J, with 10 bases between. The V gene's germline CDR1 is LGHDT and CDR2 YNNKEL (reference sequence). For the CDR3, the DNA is TGTGCCAGCAGCCAGAAGGGGCAAACTGAAGCTTTCTTT. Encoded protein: CASSQKGQTEAFF.

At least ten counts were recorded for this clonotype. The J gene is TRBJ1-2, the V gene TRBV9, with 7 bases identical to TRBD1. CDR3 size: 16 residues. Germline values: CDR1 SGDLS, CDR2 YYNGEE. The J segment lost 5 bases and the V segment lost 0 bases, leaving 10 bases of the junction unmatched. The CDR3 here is CASSVVDRQPLYGYTF. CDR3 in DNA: TGTGCCAGCAGCGTAGTGGACAGGCAACCCTTATATGGCTACACCTTC.

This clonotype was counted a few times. CDR3 residues: CASSRSGTANSNQPQHF. CDR3 DNA sequence: TGTGCCAGCTCACGATCCGGGACGGCGAATAGCAATCAGCCCCAGCATTTT. The rearrangement joins TRBV18 to TRBJ1-5, with a possible D match to TRBD1 (5 bases). CDR3 length: 17 residues. Trimming cost V 4 bases and J 0 bases, with 16 bases left between them. Germline CDR1 reads KGHSH; CDR2 reads LQKENI.

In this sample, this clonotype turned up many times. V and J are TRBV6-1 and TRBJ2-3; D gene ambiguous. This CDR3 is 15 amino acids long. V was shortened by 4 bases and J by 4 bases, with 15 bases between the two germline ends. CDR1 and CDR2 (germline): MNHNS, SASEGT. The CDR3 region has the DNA TGTGCCAGCAGTGGCCCAGTATTCAGTGCAGATACGCAGTATTTT. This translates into CASSGPVFSADTQYF.

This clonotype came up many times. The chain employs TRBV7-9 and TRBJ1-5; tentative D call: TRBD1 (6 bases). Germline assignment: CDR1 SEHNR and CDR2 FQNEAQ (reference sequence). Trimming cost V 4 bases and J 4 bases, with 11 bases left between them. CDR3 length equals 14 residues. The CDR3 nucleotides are TGTGCCAGCAGCTCCGGACAGTTAAATCAGCCCCAGCATTTT. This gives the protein CASSSGQLNQPQHF.

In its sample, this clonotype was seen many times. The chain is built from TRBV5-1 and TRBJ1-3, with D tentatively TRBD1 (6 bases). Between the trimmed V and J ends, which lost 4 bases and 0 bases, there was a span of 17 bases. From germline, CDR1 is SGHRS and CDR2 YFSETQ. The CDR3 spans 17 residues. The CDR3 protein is CASSPSPRQASGNTIYF. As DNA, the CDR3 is TGCGCCAGCAGCCCGAGCCCTAGACAGGCCTCTGGAAACACCATATATTTT.

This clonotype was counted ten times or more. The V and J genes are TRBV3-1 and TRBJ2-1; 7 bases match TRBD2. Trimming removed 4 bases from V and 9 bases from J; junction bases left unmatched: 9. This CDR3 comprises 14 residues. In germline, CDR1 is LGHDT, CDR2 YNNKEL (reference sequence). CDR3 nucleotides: TGTGCCAGCAGCCTACTGCCGAGCGGGGCTGAGCAGTTCTTC. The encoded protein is CASSLLPSGAEQFF.

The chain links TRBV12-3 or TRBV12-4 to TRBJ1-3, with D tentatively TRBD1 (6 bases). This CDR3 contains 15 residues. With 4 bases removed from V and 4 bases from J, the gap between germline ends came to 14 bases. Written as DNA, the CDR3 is TGTGCCAGCAGTTACCACAGGGTTGGCGGAAACACCATATATTTT. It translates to CASSYHRVGGNTIYF.

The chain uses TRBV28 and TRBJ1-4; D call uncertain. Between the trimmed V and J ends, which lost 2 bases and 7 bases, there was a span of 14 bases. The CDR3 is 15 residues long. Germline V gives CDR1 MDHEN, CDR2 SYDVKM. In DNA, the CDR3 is TGTGCCAGCAGTTTAATCAGCCCCGGAAGTGAAAAACTGTTTTTT. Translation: CASSLISPGSEKLFF. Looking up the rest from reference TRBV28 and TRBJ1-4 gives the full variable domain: DVKVTQSSRYLVKRTGEKVFLECVQDMDHENMFWYRQDPGLGLRLIYFSYDVKMKEKGDIPEGYSVSREKKERFSLILESASTNQTSMYLCASSLISPGSEKLFFGSGTQLSVL.

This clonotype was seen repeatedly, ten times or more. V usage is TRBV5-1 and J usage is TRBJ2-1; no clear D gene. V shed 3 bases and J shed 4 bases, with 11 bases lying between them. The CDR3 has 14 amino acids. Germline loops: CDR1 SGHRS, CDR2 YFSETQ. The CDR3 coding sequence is TGCGCCAGCAGCTGGGCGGCAGCGTACAATGAGCAGTTCTTC. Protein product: CASSWAAAYNEQFF.

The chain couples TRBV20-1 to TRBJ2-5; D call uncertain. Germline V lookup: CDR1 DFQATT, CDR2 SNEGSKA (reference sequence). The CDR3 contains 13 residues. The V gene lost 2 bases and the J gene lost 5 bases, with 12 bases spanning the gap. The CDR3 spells CSARRNKEETQYF. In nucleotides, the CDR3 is TGCAGTGCTAGACGTAACAAGGAGGAGACCCAGTACTTC.